This entry concerns a single T cell receptor beta chain. What it binds is not known. V lost 7 bases and J 6 bases, leaving 24 bases between the germline ends. CDR1 SGHRS and CDR2 YFSETQ come from the germline V gene. The length of the CDR3 is 16 residues. The data were obtained in a study of shared clonotypes between healthy human individuals. The wider study: Each donor's CD8 memory used one plate, CD8 naive two, each CD4 subset three. Study outcomes and limitations: Non-shared clonotypes had lower generation probabilities than those shared by all four donors. Tissues were not sampled, only blood, and their repertoires likely differ.

Assay used: immunoSEQ multiplex PCR; TCRdb lists only in-frame clones, some missing. The data show about 510,000 clones, with almost 97% seen just once and 0.06% held by the top ten. Source material: naive CD4+ T cells sorted from blood. Described subset: CD45RA+ positively selected. The chain employs TRBV5-1 and TRBJ2-3; possibly TRBD1 for D (6 bases). The clonotype originates from a woman in her twenties or thirties in good health. The CDR3 bases are TGCGCCAGCTATGACAGAGGGCTCTTGAGGGGGGATACGCAGTATTTT. Its translation: CASYDRGLLRGDTQYF. The variable domain in full, completed from reference TRBV5-1 and TRBJ2-3, reads KAGVTQTPRYLIKTRGQQVTLSCSPISGHRSVSWYQQTPGQGLQFLFEYFSETQRNKGNFPGRFSGRQFSNSRSEMNVSTLELGDSALYLCASYDRGLLRGDTQYFGPGTRLTVL.